This T cell receptor beta chain appears in the sequencing data of a study of blood T cell repertoires in COVID-19. This clone turned up a few times. Libraries were prepared by immunoSEQ multiplex PCR; TCRdb keeps only in-frame clonotypes and omits some of them. The table includes 60,000 to 90,000 clones, around two thirds detected once. Trimming left V 4 bases short and J 5 bases short, with 27 bases between. Germline V lookup: CDR1 SGHDN, CDR2 FVKESK. The CDR3 runs to 19 residues. The sequence came from a human donor with acute or convalescent COVID-19. The donor label of this sample is uncertain. Source material: peripheral blood. The rearrangement uses TRBV14 and TRBJ2-1; a possible D gene is TRBD2 (7 bases). CDR3 sequence: CASSPHPRVGGAKNNEQFF. CDR3 DNA sequence: TGTGCCAGCAGCCCGCATCCCCGAGTTGGGGGGGCCAAAAACAATGAGCAGTTCTTC.